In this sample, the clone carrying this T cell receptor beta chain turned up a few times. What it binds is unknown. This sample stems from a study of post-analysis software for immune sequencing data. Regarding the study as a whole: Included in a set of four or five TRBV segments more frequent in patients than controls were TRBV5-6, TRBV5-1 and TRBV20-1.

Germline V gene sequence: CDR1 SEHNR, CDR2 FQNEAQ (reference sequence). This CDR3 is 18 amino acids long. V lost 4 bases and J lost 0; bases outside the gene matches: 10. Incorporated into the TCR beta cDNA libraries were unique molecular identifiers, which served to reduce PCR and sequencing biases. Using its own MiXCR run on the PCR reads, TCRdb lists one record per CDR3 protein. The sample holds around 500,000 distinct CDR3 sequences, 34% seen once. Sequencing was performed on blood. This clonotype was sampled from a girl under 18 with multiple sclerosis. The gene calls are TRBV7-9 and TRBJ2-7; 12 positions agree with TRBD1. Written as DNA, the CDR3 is TGTGCCAGCAGCTCCACCGGGACAGGGGGCTTTAGCTCCTACGAGCAGTACTTC. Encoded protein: CASSSTGTGGFSSYEQYF. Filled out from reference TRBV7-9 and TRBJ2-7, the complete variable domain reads DTGVSQNPRHKITKRGQNVTFRCDPISEHNRLYWYRQTLGQGPEFLTYFQNEAQLEKSRLLSDRFSAERPKGSFSTLEIQRTEQGDSAMYLCASSSTGTGGFSSYEQYFGPGTRLTVT.